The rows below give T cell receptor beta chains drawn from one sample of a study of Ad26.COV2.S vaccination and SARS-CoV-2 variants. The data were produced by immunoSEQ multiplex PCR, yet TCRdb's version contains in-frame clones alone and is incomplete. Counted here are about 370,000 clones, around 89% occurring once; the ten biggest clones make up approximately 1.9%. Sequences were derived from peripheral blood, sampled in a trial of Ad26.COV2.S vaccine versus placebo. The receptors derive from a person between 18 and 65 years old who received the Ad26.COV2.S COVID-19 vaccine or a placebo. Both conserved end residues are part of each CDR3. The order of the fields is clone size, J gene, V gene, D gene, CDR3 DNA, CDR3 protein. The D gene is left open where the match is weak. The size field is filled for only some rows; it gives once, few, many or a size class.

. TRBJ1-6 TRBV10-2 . TGCGCCAGCAGCGCGGACGGAGTTTCACCCCTCCACTTT CASSADGVSPLHF
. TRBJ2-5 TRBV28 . TGTGCCAGCAGCCCCCAGGGAGTTATGGGATGGACCCAGTACTTC CASSPQGVMGWTQYF
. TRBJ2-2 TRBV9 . TGTGCCAGCAGCGTAGGAGGGGCAGTAAGATCCACCGGGGAGCTGTTTTTT CASSVGGAVRSTGELFF
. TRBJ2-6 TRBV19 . TGTGCCAGCCGCCAGTCGGACTCTGGGGCCAACGTCCTGACTTTC CASRQSDSGANVLTF
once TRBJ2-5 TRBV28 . TGTGCCAGCACCACGCCGCGGGGCAGGATGGACGGGGAGACCCAGTACTTC CASTTPRGRMDGETQYF
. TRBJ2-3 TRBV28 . TGTGCCAGCAGACATGGGGCAGGAACAGATACGCAGTATTTT CASRHGAGTDTQYF
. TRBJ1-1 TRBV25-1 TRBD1 TGTGCCAGCAGTGAACCCCAGGGGGGGGGTCGAACTGAAGCTTTCTTT CASSEPQGGGRTEAFF
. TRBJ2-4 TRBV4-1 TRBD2 TGCGCCAGCAGCCAGAGGGAGGCGGGAGGGACTTTAGCCAAAAACATTCAGTACTTC CASSQREAGGTLAKNIQYF
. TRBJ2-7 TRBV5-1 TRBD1 TGCGCCAGCAGCTTGGAAGGACAGGGCACCCTCGAGCAGTACTTC CASSLEGQGTLEQYF
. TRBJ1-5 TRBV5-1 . TGCGCCAGCAGCTTGTTGCCCGGATTCAATCAGCCCCAGCATTTT CASSLLPGFNQPQHF
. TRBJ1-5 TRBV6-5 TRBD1 TGTGCCAGCAGTCCCGGGACAGTACTCAATCAGCCCCAGCATTTT CASSPGTVLNQPQHF
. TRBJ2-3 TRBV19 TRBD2 TGTGCCAGTAGCCGGGGACTAGCGGTCACAGATACGCAGTATTTT CASSRGLAVTDTQYF
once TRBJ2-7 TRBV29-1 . TGCAGCGTTGATAGTAGGGATCACGAGCAGTACTTC CSVDSRDHEQYF
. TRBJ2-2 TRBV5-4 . TGTGCCAGCAGCCCCGCTAAGAACACCGGGGAGCTGTTTTTT CASSPAKNTGELFF
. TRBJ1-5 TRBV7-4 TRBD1 TGTGCCAGTCCCCGGGACAGGGGGCTCCTGAGCAATCAGCCCCAGCATTTT CASPRDRGLLSNQPQHF
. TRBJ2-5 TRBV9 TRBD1 TGTGCCAGCAGCCCCAGGGGGCGGCAAGAGACCCAGTACTTC CASSPRGRQETQYF
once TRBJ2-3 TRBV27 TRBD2 TGTGCCAGCAGTTTATACCACCCCGGGAGGACAGATACGCAGTATTTT CASSLYHPGRTDTQYF
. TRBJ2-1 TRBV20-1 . TGCAGTGCTAGTGCCGATCCGGCCCAGCAGTTCTTC CSASADPAQQFF
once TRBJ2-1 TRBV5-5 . TGTGCCAGCAGCTTGTACGGGGAGCGCAATGAGCAGTTCTTC CASSLYGERNEQFF
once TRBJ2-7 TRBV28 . TGTGCCAGCAAAGTTCGAGTTACCTCCTACGAGCAGTACTTC CASKVRVTSYEQYF
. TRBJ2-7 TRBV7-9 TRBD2 TGTGCCAGCAGCTCCGGGACTAGCGTAGAGCAGTACTTC CASSSGTSVEQYF
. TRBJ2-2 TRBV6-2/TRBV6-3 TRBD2 TGTGCCAGCAGTCCACCTTTCGGGCTAGCGGGAGGCACCGGGGAGCTGTTTTTT CASSPPFGLAGGTGELFF
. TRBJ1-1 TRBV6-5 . TGTGCCAGCAGTTACCCGGGCCAGCCTGTAGCTTTCTTT CASSYPGQPVAFF
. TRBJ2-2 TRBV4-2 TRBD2 TGTGCCAGCAGCCGTCGGGAGGGGGACACCGGGGAGCTGTTTTTT CASSRREGDTGELFF
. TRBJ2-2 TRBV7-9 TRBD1 TGTGCCAGCCGTGGGGACAGGGGGAACACCGGGGAGCTGTTTTTT CASRGDRGNTGELFF
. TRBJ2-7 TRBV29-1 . TGCAGCGTTGAAGATCGCGGCAACCGGCGAGCGCAGTACTTC CSVEDRGNRRAQYF
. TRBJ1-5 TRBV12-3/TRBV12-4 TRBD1 TGTGCCAGCAACAGGGGTGGCGGACAGCCCCAGCATTTT CASNRGGGQPQHF
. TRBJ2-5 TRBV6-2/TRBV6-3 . TGTGCCAGCAGCATTACGGGGCTCTGGGAGACCCAGTACTTC CASSITGLWETQYF
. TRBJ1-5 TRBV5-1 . TGCGCCAGCAGCTTGGAGAGCAATCAGCCCCAGCATTTT CASSLESNQPQHF
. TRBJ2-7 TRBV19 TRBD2 TGTGCCAGTAACCGAGCGGGAGACCGCGAGCAGTACTTC CASNRAGDREQYF
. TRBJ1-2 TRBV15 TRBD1 TGTGCCACCAGCTTACCAGGACAGGATGGTGGCTACACCTTC CATSLPGQDGGYTF
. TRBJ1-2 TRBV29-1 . TGCAGCGTCGCGCGAAACTATGGCTACACCTTC CSVARNYGYTF
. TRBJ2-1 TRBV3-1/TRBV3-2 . TGTGCCAGCAGCCCTACTTTAGGGGATGAGCAGTTCTTC CASSPTLGDEQFF
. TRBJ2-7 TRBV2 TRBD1 TGTGCCAGCAGTGATAGTGTGACAGGGGGCAGGTACGAGCAGTACTTC CASSDSVTGGRYEQYF
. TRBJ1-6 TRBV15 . TGTGCCACCAGCAGGCGCCGAGGGGATAATTCACCCCTCCACTTT CATSRRRGDNSPLHF
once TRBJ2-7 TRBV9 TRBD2 TGTGCCAGCAGCCCGCGACTAGCGGGCTCCTACGAGCAGTACTTC CASSPRLAGSYEQYF
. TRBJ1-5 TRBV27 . TGTGCCAGCAGAATTATCCAATCCGGACAAGAAGGCAATCAGCCCCAGCATTTT CASRIIQSGQEGNQPQHF
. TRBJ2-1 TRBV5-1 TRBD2 TGCGCCAGCAGCCCGCAGACTAGCACATACAATGAGCAGTTCTTC CASSPQTSTYNEQFF
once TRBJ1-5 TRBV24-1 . TGTGCCACCAGTGACGTGGGGGACAATCAGCCCCAGCATTTT CATSDVGDNQPQHF
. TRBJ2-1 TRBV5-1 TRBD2 TGCGCCAGCAGCTTGGGGCTAGCGGGACAGTACAATGAGCAGTTCTTC CASSLGLAGQYNEQFF
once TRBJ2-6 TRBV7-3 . TGTGCCAGCACCTCATCTGGGGCCAACGTCCTGACTTTC CASTSSGANVLTF
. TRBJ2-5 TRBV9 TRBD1 TGTGCCAGCAGCGCCGGACAGGGGCTGGAGACCCAGTACTTC CASSAGQGLETQYF